This is a list of T cell receptor beta chains from one sample in a study of T cells of healthy individuals. TCRdb recomputed calls from the 5' RACE reads with MiXCR, one row per CDR3 protein. The sample shows nearly 100,000 distinct CDR3 sequences, about 16% of them seen only once. The receptors were sampled from a human donor in good health. Each CDR3 is given with its conserved first and last residue. The D gene is left open where the match is weak. Part of the rows lack a size; the others show once, few, many or a class for expanded clones.

NA NA TRBJ2-7 TRBV7-2 CASSSLPTVLASYEQYF TGTGCCAGCAGCTCCTTGCCGACAGTTCTTGCTTCCTACGAGCAGTACTTC
many NA TRBJ1-5 TRBV4-2 CASSPLRQSQPQHF TGTGCCAGCAGCCCCTTAAGACAGTCCCAGCCCCAGCATTTT
many TRBD2 TRBJ2-7 TRBV4-3 CASSQDRASGDYEQYF TGCGCCAGCAGCCAAGATCGGGCTAGCGGGGACTACGAGCAGTACTTC
NA TRBD1 TRBJ2-1 TRBV4-2 CASSRLARTGGNEQFF TGTGCCAGCAGCCGACTCGCTAGGACAGGGGGCAATGAGCAGTTCTTC
once NA TRBJ2-2 TRBV27 CASTPRGNTGELFF TGTGCCAGCACCCCGAGGGGAAACACCGGGGAGCTGTTTTTT
few NA TRBJ2-3 TRBV12-3/TRBV12-4 CASTPGGARDTQYF TGTGCCAGCACCCCAGGGGGGGCAAGGGATACGCAGTATTTT
NA TRBD2 TRBJ2-1 TRBV14 CASSTVLAGGPDYNEQFF TGTGCCAGCTCTACTGTACTAGCGGGAGGCCCTGACTACAATGAGCAGTTCTTC
many NA TRBJ2-3 TRBV20-1 CSAKGAADTQYF TGCAGTGCAAAAGGGGCTGCGGATACGCAGTATTTT
few TRBD1 TRBJ1-1 TRBV6-5 CASSYRGPNTEAFF TGTGCCAGCAGTTACAGGGGGCCGAACACTGAAGCTTTCTTT
many NA TRBJ1-1 TRBV6-5 CASSRAYVAEAFF TGTGCCAGCAGTCGCGCGTACGTCGCTGAAGCTTTCTTT
few TRBD1 TRBJ2-7 TRBV20-1 CSARVGQGDDEQYF TGCAGTGCCAGGGTTGGACAGGGTGACGACGAGCAGTACTTC
many TRBD2 TRBJ2-1 TRBV7-6 CASSRQAGDHEQFF TGTGCCAGCAGCAGACAAGCGGGAGACCATGAGCAGTTCTTC
many TRBD1 TRBJ1-1 TRBV7-3 CASSPGQGMNTEAFF TGTGCCAGCAGCCCGGGACAGGGGATGAACACTGAAGCTTTCTTT
many TRBD2 TRBJ2-7 TRBV4-1 CASSQGLAGGYEQYF TGCGCCAGCAGCCAAGGACTAGCGGGAGGGTACGAGCAGTACTTC
NA NA TRBJ2-5 TRBV11-2 CASSLQTVQETQYF TGTGCCAGCAGCTTGCAGACAGTCCAAGAGACCCAGTACTTC
NA NA TRBJ1-2 TRBV18 CASSPSSTTDGYTF TGTGCCAGCTCACCTTCTAGCACCACCGATGGCTACACCTTC
few NA TRBJ2-7 TRBV12-3/TRBV12-4 CASSDKPYEQYF TGTGCCAGCAGCGATAAACCCTACGAGCAGTACTTC
many NA TRBJ2-7 TRBV29-1 CSVARYLGHSYEQYF TGCAGCGTGGCGAGGTATTTGGGTCACTCCTACGAGCAGTACTTC
few NA TRBJ1-6 TRBV5-1 CASITTDDSPLHF TGCGCCAGCATCACGACAGACGATTCACCCCTCCACTTT
NA NA TRBJ2-3 TRBV5-1 CASTVDSFTDTQYF TGCGCCAGCACCGTGGACAGCTTCACAGATACGCAGTATTTT
NA TRBD2 TRBJ2-1 TRBV9 CASSVSLADSYNEQFF TGTGCCAGCAGCGTAAGCCTAGCGGACTCCTACAATGAGCAGTTCTTC
NA NA TRBJ2-1 TRBV6-1 CASSSSGGSYNEQFF TGTGCCAGCAGTTCAAGTGGGGGGAGCTACAATGAGCAGTTCTTC
NA NA TRBJ1-2 TRBV7-2 CASSFYGGQAGYTF TGTGCCAGCAGCTTTTATGGGGGGCAAGCTGGCTACACCTTC
few NA TRBJ2-1 TRBV24-1 CATSDLHSSVREQFF TGTGCCACCAGTGATTTGCACTCCTCTGTTCGGGAGCAGTTCTTC
few TRBD2 TRBJ2-7 TRBV12-3/TRBV12-4 CASSMGGFMSYEQYF TGTGCCAGCAGCATGGGGGGGTTTATGTCCTACGAGCAGTACTTC
few TRBD1 TRBJ2-1 TRBV4-3 CASSQDRQGSYNEQFF TGCGCCAGCAGCCAAGATCGACAGGGGTCCTACAATGAGCAGTTCTTC
many NA TRBJ2-1 TRBV6-5 CASSGPEHEQFF TGTGCCAGCTCTGGGCCAGAGCATGAGCAGTTCTTC
NA TRBD2 TRBJ2-2 TRBV20-1 CSALTSGRFFTGELFF TGCAGTGCACTGACTAGCGGGAGATTTTTTACCGGGGAGCTGTTTTTT
few NA TRBJ2-1 TRBV6-4 CASSQGSGPNNEQFF TGTGCCAGCAGTCAGGGTAGCGGACCCAACAATGAGCAGTTCTTC
NA NA TRBJ2-2 TRBV7-2 CASSLHGGTGELFF TGTGCCAGCAGCCTCCACGGGGGCACCGGGGAGCTGTTTTTT
many TRBD2 TRBJ2-3 TRBV6-1 CASSPTSGRTDTQYF TGTGCCAGCAGCCCCACTAGCGGGAGAACAGATACGCAGTATTTT
NA NA TRBJ1-5 TRBV7-2 CASSLGGRQPQHF TGTGCCAGCAGCTTGGGCGGACGGCAGCCCCAGCATTTT
NA TRBD1 TRBJ2-7 TRBV6-2/TRBV6-3 CASSPGTVSYEQYF TGTGCCAGCAGTCCAGGGACAGTCTCCTACGAGCAGTACTTC
few TRBD1 TRBJ2-7 TRBV6-1 CASSVGQFIYEQYF TGTGCCAGCAGTGTGGGACAGTTCATCTACGAGCAGTACTTC
NA TRBD2 TRBJ2-7 TRBV14 CASGRSGNLPYEQYF TGTGCCAGCGGCCGGAGCGGGAATCTCCCCTACGAGCAGTACTTC
few NA TRBJ1-5 TRBV27 CASSPGVQNQPQHF TGTGCCAGCAGCCCAGGGGTCCAAAATCAGCCCCAGCATTTT
NA NA TRBJ2-5 TRBV4-3 CASAGGTGGDETQYF TGCGCCAGCGCGGGAGGTACAGGGGGCGATGAGACCCAGTACTTC
NA NA TRBJ2-5 TRBV6-2/TRBV6-3 CASSYTRGKETQYF TGTGCCAGCAGTTACACCCGGGGGAAAGAGACCCAGTACTTC
many NA TRBJ1-3 TRBV11-2 CASSLVAPGTGNTIYF TGTGCCAGCAGCTTAGTGGCCCCCGGGACAGGAAACACCATATATTTT
once TRBD1 TRBJ2-7 TRBV6-2/TRBV6-3 CASAGQGVNEQYF TGTGCCAGCGCCGGACAGGGGGTGAACGAGCAGTACTTC
NA NA TRBJ2-1 TRBV5-4 CASSLGTPPEQFF TGTGCCAGCAGCTTAGGGACCCCGCCTGAGCAGTTCTTC
many NA TRBJ2-2 TRBV12-3/TRBV12-4 CASSLLLQTGELFF TGTGCCAGCAGTCTTCTGTTACAAACCGGGGAGCTGTTTTTT
many NA TRBJ2-7 TRBV6-2/TRBV6-3 CASSTPGTQDEQYF TGTGCCAGCAGTACCCCCGGGACCCAAGACGAGCAGTACTTC
few TRBD1 TRBJ1-4 TRBV28 CASSLGTGGPRRKEKLFF TGTGCCAGCAGTTTAGGGACAGGGGGCCCGAGAAGGAAGGAAAAACTGTTTTTT
NA NA TRBJ1-3 TRBV4-3 CASSGGLAGNTIYF TGCGCCAGCAGCGGTGGCCTCGCGGGAAACACCATATATTTT
many TRBD2 TRBJ2-3 TRBV27 CASTRLAGTSAPQYF TGTGCCAGCACCAGACTAGCGGGGACTTCAGCTCCGCAGTATTTT
NA NA TRBJ1-1 TRBV20-1 CSARWRTEAFF TGCAGTGCTAGGTGGAGAACTGAAGCTTTCTTT
once NA TRBJ2-3 TRBV25-1 CASSRLAGGTDTQYF TGTGCCAGCAGCCGCCTTGCAGGGGGCACAGATACGCAGTATTTT
once TRBD1 TRBJ2-3 TRBV10-3 CASSNRGSGDTQYF TGTGCCAGCAGCAACAGGGGATCGGGGGATACGCAGTATTTT
NA NA TRBJ2-7 TRBV20-1 CSARRQDLSYEQYF TGCAGTGCTAGGCGACAGGACCTATCCTACGAGCAGTACTTC
many TRBD1 TRBJ1-5 TRBV7-8 CASSLIGQGNQPQHF TGTGCCAGCAGCTTAATTGGACAGGGCAATCAGCCCCAGCATTTT
NA TRBD2 TRBJ2-1 TRBV7-6 CASSPGLAGDNEQFF TGTGCCAGCAGCCCCGGACTAGCGGGAGACAATGAGCAGTTCTTC
NA NA TRBJ1-1 TRBV20-1 CSARDLGGATEAFF TGCAGTGCTAGAGATCTAGGGGGGGCTACTGAAGCTTTCTTT
NA NA TRBJ1-5 TRBV27 CASSFQGSQPQHF TGTGCCAGCAGTTTTCAGGGCTCCCAGCCCCAGCATTTT
many TRBD2 TRBJ2-3 TRBV28 CASSTGLAGGPGDTQYF TGTGCCAGCAGTACAGGACTAGCGGGAGGCCCAGGTGATACGCAGTATTTT
NA NA TRBJ2-5 TRBV14 CASSQLRTVQETQYF TGTGCCAGCAGCCAGCTCCGGACAGTTCAAGAGACCCAGTACTTC
NA TRBD1 TRBJ1-4 TRBV7-9 CASGNRGTNEKLFF TGTGCCAGCGGGAACAGGGGAACTAATGAAAAACTGTTTTTT